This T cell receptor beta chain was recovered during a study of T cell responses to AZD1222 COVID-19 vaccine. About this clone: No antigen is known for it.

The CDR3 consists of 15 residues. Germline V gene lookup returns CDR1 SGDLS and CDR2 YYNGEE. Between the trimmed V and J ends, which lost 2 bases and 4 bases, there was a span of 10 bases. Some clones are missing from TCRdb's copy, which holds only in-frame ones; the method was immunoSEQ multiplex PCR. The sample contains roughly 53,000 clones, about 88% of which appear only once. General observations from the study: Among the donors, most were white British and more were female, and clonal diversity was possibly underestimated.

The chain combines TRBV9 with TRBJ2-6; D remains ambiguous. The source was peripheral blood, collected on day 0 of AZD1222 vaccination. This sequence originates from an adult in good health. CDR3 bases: TGTGCCAGCAGCGTCATGTCTTACGGGGCCAACGTCCTGACTTTC. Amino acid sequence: CASSVMSYGANVLTF. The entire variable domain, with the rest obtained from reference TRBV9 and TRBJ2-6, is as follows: DSGVTQTPKHLITATGQRVTLRCSPRSGDLSVYWYQQSLDQGLQFLIQYYNGEERAKGNILERFSAQQFPDLHSELNLSSLELGDSALYFCASSVMSYGANVLTFGAGSRLTVL.